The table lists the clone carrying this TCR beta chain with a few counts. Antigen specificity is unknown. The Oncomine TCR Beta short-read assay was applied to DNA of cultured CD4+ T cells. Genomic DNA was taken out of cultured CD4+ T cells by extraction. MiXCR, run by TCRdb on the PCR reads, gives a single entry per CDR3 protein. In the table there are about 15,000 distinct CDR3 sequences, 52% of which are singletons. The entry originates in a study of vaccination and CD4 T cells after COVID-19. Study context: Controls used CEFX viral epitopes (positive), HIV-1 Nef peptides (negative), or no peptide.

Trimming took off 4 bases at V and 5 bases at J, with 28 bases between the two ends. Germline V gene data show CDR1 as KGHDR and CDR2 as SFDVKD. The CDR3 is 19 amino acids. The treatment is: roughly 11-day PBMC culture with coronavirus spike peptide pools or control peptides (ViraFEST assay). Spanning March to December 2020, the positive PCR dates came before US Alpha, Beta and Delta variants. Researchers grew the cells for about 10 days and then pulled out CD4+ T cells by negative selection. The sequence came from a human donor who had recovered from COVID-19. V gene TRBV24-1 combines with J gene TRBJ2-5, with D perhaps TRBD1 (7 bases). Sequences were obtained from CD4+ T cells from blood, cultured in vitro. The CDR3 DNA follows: TGTGCCACCAGTGACGGGGTATCCAGGGCAGGGGGGAATTGGGAGACCCAGTACTTC. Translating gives CATSDGVSRAGGNWETQYF.